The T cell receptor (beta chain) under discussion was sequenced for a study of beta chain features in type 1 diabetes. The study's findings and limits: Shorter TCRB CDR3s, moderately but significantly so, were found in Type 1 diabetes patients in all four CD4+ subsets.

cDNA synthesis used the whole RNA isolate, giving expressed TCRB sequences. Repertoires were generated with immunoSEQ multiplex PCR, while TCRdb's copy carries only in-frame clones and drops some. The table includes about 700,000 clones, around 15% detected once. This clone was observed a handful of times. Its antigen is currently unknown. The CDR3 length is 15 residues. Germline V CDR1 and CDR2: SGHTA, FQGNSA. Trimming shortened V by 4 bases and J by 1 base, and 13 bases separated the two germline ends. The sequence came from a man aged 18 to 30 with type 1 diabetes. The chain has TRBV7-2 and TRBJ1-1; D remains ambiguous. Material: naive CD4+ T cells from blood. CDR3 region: CASSSPAAQNTEAFF. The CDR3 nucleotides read TGTGCCAGCAGCTCACCCGCGGCTCAGAACACTGAAGCTTTCTTT.